These T cell receptor beta chains were read from a single sample in a study of cytomegalovirus exposure and HLA in healthy donors. Repertoires were generated with immunoSEQ multiplex PCR, while TCRdb's copy carries only in-frame clones and drops some. This repertoire shows under 150,000 clones, around 76% found once; its top ten account for 2.5% to 3.5%. Source material: PBMCs. Receptors originate from a male donor in good health and CMV-seronegative. Each CDR3 is given with its conserved first and last residue. The D gene is left open where the match is weak. For some rows the clone size is stated as once, few or many, or as a class when expanded; others skip it.

d_gene	abundance	v_gene	j_gene	CDR3aa	CDR3nt
.	.	TRBV5-6	TRBJ2-5	CASSLAGGSIQETQYF	TGTGCCAGCAGCTTGGCGGGTGGGAGTATCCAAGAGACCCAGTACTTC
TRBD1	.	TRBV5-1	TRBJ1-1	CASSLASGQGAEAFF	TGCGCCAGCAGCTTGGCCAGTGGGCAGGGGGCCGAAGCTTTCTTT
TRBD1	.	TRBV25-1	TRBJ1-2	CASRETGTGDYGYTF	TGTGCCAGCAGAGAGACCGGGACAGGGGACTATGGCTACACCTTC
.	.	TRBV15	TRBJ1-4	CATSREGRGEKLFF	TGTGCCACCAGCAGAGAGGGGAGGGGTGAAAAACTGTTTTTT
TRBD1	.	TRBV30	TRBJ1-2	CPWRDTGTGAHWDTF	TGTCCCTGGAGAGATACCGGGACAGGGGCCCACTGGGACACCTTC
TRBD2	once	TRBV9	TRBJ2-3	CASSVDRLAGGPDTQYF	TGTGCCAGCAGCGTAGATAGGCTAGCGGGGGGGCCAGATACGCAGTATTTT
.	.	TRBV9	TRBJ2-2	CASSVGGGPNTGELFF	TGTGCCAGCAGCGTAGGAGGGGGTCCGAACACCGGGGAGCTGTTTTTT
.	few	TRBV2	TRBJ1-2	CASSGGEGYGYTF	TGTGCCAGCAGTGGGGGGGAGGGCTATGGCTACACCTTC
TRBD2	.	TRBV5-1	TRBJ2-3	CASTAGGSTDTQYF	TGCGCCAGCACGGCGGGGGGAAGCACAGATACGCAGTATTTT
TRBD1	.	TRBV10-1	TRBJ2-2	CASTTGGLGYTGELFF	TGCGCCAGCACAACAGGGGGATTGGGCTACACCGGGGAGCTGTTTTTT
TRBD1	once	TRBV6-5	TRBJ1-2	CASTRTGNGYTF	TGTGCCAGCACCAGGACAGGGAATGGCTACACCTTC
.	.	TRBV11-3	TRBJ2-7	CASRLMGRDSLVF	TGTGCCAGCAGATTGATGGGCAGGGACTCACTCGTCTTC
.	.	TRBV6-6	TRBJ2-7	CASSYTVIEQYF	TGTGCCAGCAGTTACACGGTTATCGAGCAGTACTTC
.	.	TRBV9	TRBJ2-2	CASSVGRQGWTGELFF	TGTGCCAGCAGCGTAGGGCGGCAGGGTTGGACCGGGGAGCTGTTTTTT
TRBD1	.	TRBV9	TRBJ2-7	CASSTGGAYEQYF	TGTGCCAGCAGTACAGGGGGTGCCTACGAGCAGTACTTC
TRBD1	.	TRBV4-1	TRBJ2-2	CASSHRMTGAAGELFF	TGCGCCAGCAGCCACCGTATGACAGGGGCCGCCGGGGAGCTGTTTTTT
.	few	TRBV11-2	TRBJ1-2	CASSPSSLDRSKVYGYTF	TGTGCCAGCAGCCCCTCCTCCCTGGACAGATCGAAAGTGTATGGCTACACCTTC